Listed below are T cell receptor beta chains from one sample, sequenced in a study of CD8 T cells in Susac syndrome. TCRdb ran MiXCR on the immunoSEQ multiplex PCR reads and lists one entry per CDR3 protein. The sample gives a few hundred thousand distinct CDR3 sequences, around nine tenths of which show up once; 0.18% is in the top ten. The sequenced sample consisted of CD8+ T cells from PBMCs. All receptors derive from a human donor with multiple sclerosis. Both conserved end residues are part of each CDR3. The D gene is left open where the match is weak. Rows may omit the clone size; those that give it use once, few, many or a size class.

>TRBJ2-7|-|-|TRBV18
TGTGCCAGCTCACCACCGGAATTCCCCGACCACTACGAGCAGTACTTC
CASSPPEFPDHYEQYF
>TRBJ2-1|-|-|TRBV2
TGTGCCAGCGGCGGTGGACAGCCTAGGGATGAGCAGTTCTTC
CASGGGQPRDEQFF
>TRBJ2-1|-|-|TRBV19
TGTGCCAGTAGTATAAGACCCCATGGTAATGAGCAGTTCTTC
CASSIRPHGNEQFF
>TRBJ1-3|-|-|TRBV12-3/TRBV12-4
TGTGCCAGCAGTTTTCCTACCATCACCAGAAACACCATATATTTT
CASSFPTITRNTIYF
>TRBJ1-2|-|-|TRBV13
TGTGCCAGCAGCTTAGGGGCAGGGTACTATGGCTACACCTTC
CASSLGAGYYGYTF
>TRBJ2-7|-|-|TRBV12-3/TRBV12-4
TGTGCCAGCAGTTTTTCCCACAAAAGCTACGAGCAGTACTTC
CASSFSHKSYEQYF
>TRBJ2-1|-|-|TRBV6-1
TGTGCCAGCAGTGAATTCGGGGGAGCGGTAGATGAGCAGTTCTTC
CASSEFGGAVDEQFF
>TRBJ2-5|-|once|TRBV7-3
TGTGCCAGCGGGGATGGGGAGACCCAGTACTTC
CASGDGETQYF
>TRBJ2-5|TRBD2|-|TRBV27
TGTGCCAGCAGTTCGCTAGCGGGACAAGAGACCCAGTACTTC
CASSSLAGQETQYF
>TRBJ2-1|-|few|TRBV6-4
TGTGCCAGCAGTGACTCCGCGAACAATGAGCAGTTCTTC
CASSDSANNEQFF
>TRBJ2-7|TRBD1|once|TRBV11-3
TGTGCCAGCAGCCTTCCCGGGACAGGGGCCGAGCAGTACTTC
CASSLPGTGAEQYF
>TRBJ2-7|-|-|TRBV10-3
TGTGCCATCAGTGATGGTCTCTACGAGCAGTACTTC
CAISDGLYEQYF
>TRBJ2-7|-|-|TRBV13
TGTGCCAGCAGCTCCAGCGAGGAGAAGCCCTACGAGCAGTACTTC
CASSSSEEKPYEQYF
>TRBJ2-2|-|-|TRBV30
TGTGCCTGGAGGACTACAGGGCTAGGCACCGGGGAGCTGTTTTTT
CAWRTTGLGTGELFF
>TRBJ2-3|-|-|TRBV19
TGTGCCAGTAGTCTACTAGGGGCAGATACGCAGTATTTT
CASSLLGADTQYF
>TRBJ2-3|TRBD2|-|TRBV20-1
TGCAGTGCTAATGATAGCGGGGGGGGTTCAGATACGCAGTATTTT
CSANDSGGGSDTQYF
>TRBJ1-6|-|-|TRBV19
TGTGCCAGTAGTAATGCAGTGAAGGACTCTAATTCACCCCTCCACTTT
CASSNAVKDSNSPLHF
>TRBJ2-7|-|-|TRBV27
TGTGCCAGCAGTTTCTTGGGGTTATCCTACGAGCAGTACTTC
CASSFLGLSYEQYF
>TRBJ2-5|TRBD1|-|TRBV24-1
TGTGCCACCAGTGATGGACAGGTGGAGACCCAGTACTTC
CATSDGQVETQYF
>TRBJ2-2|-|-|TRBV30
TGTGCCTGGAGCGCCTTAGTCGGGCGTAAGGACGGGGAGCTGTTTTTT
CAWSALVGRKDGELFF